This T cell receptor beta chain was sequenced in a study of monozygotic twins with inflammatory bowel disease. Study-wide findings and caveats: Researchers were unable to tell different T cell subtypes apart. IBD patients displayed reduced TCRbeta diversity (inverse Simpson) when set against healthy co-twins. Fewer clonotypes were shared with others by IBD patients than by healthy twins, especially with disease activity.

There were roughly 3,200 ng of total RNA used for each TCR library. TCRdb reprocessed the 5' RACE reads, with one entry per CDR3 protein and no DNA. This table holds about 380,000 distinct CDR3 sequences. This CDR3 is 17 amino acids long. Germline V gene lookup returns CDR1 SGHTA and CDR2 FQGTGA. Concerning this clonotype itself: The antigen is unknown.

The V call is TRBV7-3, the J call TRBJ1-2; TCRdb proposes TRBD1, but this gene call is untestable without DNA. Sample: blood. The sequence was obtained from a human donor with ulcerative colitis or Crohn's disease, or a healthy co-twin of an affected twin (not recorded which). CDR3 loop: CASSRQATGGANYGYTF.